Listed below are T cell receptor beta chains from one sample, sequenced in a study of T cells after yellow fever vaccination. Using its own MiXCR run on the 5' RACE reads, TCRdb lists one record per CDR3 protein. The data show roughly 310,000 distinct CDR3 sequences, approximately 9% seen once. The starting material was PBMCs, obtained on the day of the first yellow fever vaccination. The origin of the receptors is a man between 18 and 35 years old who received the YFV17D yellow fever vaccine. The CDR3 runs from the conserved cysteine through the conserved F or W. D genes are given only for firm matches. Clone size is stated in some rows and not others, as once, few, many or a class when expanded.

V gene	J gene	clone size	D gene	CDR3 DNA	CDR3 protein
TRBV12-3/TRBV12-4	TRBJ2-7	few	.	TGTGCCAGCAGTTTGAACAGGGCTACCTCCTACGAGCAGTACTTC	CASSLNRATSYEQYF
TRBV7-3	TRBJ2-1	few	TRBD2	TGTGCCAGCAGCTTACGGACTAGCGGGGGGGGGACCACCAATGAGCAGTTCTTC	CASSLRTSGGGTTNEQFF
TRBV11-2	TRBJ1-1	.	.	TGTGCCAGCAGCCAAGGGTACGGATTCACTGAAGCTTTCTTT	CASSQGYGFTEAFF
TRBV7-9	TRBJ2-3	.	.	TGTGCCAGCAGCTCCACGTTACAGGGCCCAAGCACAGATACGCAGTATTTT	CASSSTLQGPSTDTQYF
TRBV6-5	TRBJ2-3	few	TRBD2	TGTGCCAGCAGTTATGTTCTAGCGGGGTCCACAGATACGCAGTATTTT	CASSYVLAGSTDTQYF
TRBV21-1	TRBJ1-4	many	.	TGTGCCAGCAGCCGAATCGATCGCGCGGGGGCAGGGGAAAAACTGTTTTTT	CASSRIDRAGAGEKLFF
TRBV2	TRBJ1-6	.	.	TGTGCCAGCAGTGAGATCGGGTCACCCCTCCACTTT	CASSEIGSPLHF
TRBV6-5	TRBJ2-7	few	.	TGTGCCAGCAGTTACATGGGGTTTACGGAGCAGTACTTC	CASSYMGFTEQYF
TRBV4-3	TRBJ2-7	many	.	TGCGCCAGCAGCCAAGAGGGGGGTTCGTACGAGCAGTACTTC	CASSQEGGSYEQYF
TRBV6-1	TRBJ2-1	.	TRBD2	TGTGCCAGCAGGGAACTAGCGGGGGGGCCGTATGAGCAGTTCTTC	CASRELAGGPYEQFF
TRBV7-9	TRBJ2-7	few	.	TGTGCCAGCAGCTTATTACAGGGTATCACCTACGAGCAGTACTTC	CASSLLQGITYEQYF
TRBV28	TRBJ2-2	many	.	TGTGCCACCGACAGTTCCATCGCGAACACCGGGGAGCTGTTTTTT	CATDSSIANTGELFF
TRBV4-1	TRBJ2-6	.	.	TGCGCCAGCAGTCAACGGGGGACCTCTGGGGCCAACGTCCTGACTTTC	CASSQRGTSGANVLTF
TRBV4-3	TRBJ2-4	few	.	TGCGCCAGCAGCCAAGATCCCGGTTTCGTAAGGAACATTCAGTACTTC	CASSQDPGFVRNIQYF
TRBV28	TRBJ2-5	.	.	TGTGCCAGCAGTCAAAGTAGCCAAGAGACCCAGTACTTC	CASSQSSQETQYF
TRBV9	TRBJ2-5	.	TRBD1	TGTGCCAGCAGCGTAGCTACAGGGACAGGGTGGGAGACCCAGTACTTC	CASSVATGTGWETQYF
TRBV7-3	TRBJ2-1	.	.	TGTGCCAGCAGCTTAGTCCCCGGGGGATACAATGAGCAGTTCTTC	CASSLVPGGYNEQFF
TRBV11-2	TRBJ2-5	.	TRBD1	TGTGCCAGCAGCCCTATGACAGGGGAGACCCAGTACTTC	CASSPMTGETQYF
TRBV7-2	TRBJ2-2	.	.	TGTGCCAGCAGCTTCAGGGGCGCATCAACCGGGGAGCTGTTTTTT	CASSFRGASTGELFF
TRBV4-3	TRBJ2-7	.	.	TGCGCCAGCAGCCAAGACAGGGGCCCCTCCTACGAGCAGTACTTC	CASSQDRGPSYEQYF
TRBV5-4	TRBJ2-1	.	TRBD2	TGTGCCAGCAGCCCCGGACTAGTCCTACGGGGTGAGCAGTTCTTC	CASSPGLVLRGEQFF
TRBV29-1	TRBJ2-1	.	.	TGCAGCGTTGCCAGGAACAATGAGCAGTTCTTC	CSVARNNEQFF
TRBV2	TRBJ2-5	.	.	TGTGCCAGCAGTTCCCGGGAGCGGGTCCAAGAGACCCAGTACTTC	CASSSRERVQETQYF
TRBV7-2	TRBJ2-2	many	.	TGTGCCAGCAGCTTACTAGCCGGGGAGCTGTTTTTT	CASSLLAGELFF
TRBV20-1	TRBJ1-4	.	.	TGCAGTGCAATCAGGATCCCAACTAATGAAAAACTGTTTTTT	CSAIRIPTNEKLFF
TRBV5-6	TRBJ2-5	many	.	TGTGCCAGCAGCTTCTCGCCAGTCCAAGAGACCCAGTACTTC	CASSFSPVQETQYF
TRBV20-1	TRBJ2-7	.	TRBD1	TGCAGTGCCCGGACAGGGGGGAGCTACGAGCAGTACTTC	CSARTGGSYEQYF
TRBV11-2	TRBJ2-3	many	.	TGTGCCAGCAGGACAACAGATACGCAGTATTTT	CASRTTDTQYF
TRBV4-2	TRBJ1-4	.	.	TGTGCCAGCAGCCAAGAGGAGGGTCGTGAAAAACTGTTTTTT	CASSQEEGREKLFF
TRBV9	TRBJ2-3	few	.	TGTGCCAGCACCGTAGGGGGGGGCCCCACCACAGATACGCAGTATTTT	CASTVGGGPTTDTQYF
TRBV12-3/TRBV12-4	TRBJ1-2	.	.	TGTGCCAGCAGTTTAATCTCCTTCGGCAAATCCGAGGGCTACACCTTC	CASSLISFGKSEGYTF
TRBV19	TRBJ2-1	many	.	TGTGCCAGTAGTATAAGGGGGAATCGATACAATGAGCAGTTCTTC	CASSIRGNRYNEQFF
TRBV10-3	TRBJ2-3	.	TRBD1	TGTGCCATCAGGAGACAGGGGGTTGACGATACGCAGTATTTT	CAIRRQGVDDTQYF
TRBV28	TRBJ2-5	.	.	TGTGCCAGCTACTCACGGGGAGTAGGTGAGACCCAGTACTTC	CASYSRGVGETQYF
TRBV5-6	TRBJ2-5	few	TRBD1	TGTGCCAGCAGCTTGGCCGGGACAGGGCTACAAGAGACCCAGTACTTC	CASSLAGTGLQETQYF
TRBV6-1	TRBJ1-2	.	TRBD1	TGTGCCAGCCGACAGGGGCAATTCTATGGCTACACCTTC	CASRQGQFYGYTF
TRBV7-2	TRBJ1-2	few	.	TGTGCCAGCAGCCTTTCAGGGGCTAACTATGGCTACACCTTC	CASSLSGANYGYTF